The TCR beta chain described here comes from a study of a mutant IDH1 vaccine in newly diagnosed glioma. In the study overall: Vaccination was launched 4-6 weeks after radiotherapy alone, or with temozolomide cycles.

Indicated time point: week 47, end of study. The investigators gave 300 ug of mutant IDH1 20-mer peptide in each vaccine dose, together with topical imiquimod. On this clone itself: Antigen specificity is unknown.

Profiled with immunoSEQ multiplex PCR; TCRdb holds only in-frame clones, not every one. The sample includes 25,000 to 40,000 clones, approximately 89% of them seen just once. The ends were cut back, 2 bases at V and 6 bases at J, with 16 bases in the middle. In germline, CDR1 is GTSNPN, CDR2 SVGIG (reference sequence). The CDR3 is 15 amino acids. The specimen comprised PBMCs, sampled from a glioma patient whose treatment included an IDH1 peptide vaccine. The gene calls are TRBV30 and TRBJ1-4, with D unresolved. This receptor was obtained from a middle-aged man with glioma. CDR3 sequence (DNA): TGTGCCTGGAGTAAGGGTCTAAGGGAGGATGAAAAACTGTTTTTT. It is translated as CAWSKGLREDEKLFF.